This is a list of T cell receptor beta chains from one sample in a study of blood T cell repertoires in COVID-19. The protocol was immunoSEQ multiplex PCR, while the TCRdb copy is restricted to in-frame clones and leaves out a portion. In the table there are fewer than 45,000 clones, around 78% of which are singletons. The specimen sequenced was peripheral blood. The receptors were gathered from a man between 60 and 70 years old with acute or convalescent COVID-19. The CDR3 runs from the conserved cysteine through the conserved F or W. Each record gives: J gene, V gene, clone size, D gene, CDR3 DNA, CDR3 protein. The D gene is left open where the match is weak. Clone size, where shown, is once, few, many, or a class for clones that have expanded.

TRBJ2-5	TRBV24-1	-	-	TGTGCCACCAGCCCCCCCTTACAGACAGAGACCCAGTACTTC	CATSPPLQTETQYF
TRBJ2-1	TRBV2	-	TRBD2	TGTGCCAGCAGTGTCGCGGGAGCGAGGAATGAGCAGTTCTTC	CASSVAGARNEQFF
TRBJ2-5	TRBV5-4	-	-	TGTGCCAGCGGACAGTTTGAACAAGAGACCCAGTACTTC	CASGQFEQETQYF
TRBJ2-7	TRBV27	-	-	TGTGCCAGCAGTTTACCGGGACACGGGTTCGCCGAGCAGTACTTC	CASSLPGHGFAEQYF
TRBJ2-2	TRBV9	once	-	TGTGCCAGCAGCCCTGTTCTCACCGGGGAGCTGTTTTTT	CASSPVLTGELFF
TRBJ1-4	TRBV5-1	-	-	TGCGCCAGCAGCTTGGTTAGGGGGACTAATGAAAAACTGTTTTTT	CASSLVRGTNEKLFF
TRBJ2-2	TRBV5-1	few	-	TGCGCCAGCAGCTTCTTACAGCCATTGAACACCGGGGAGCTGTTTTTT	CASSFLQPLNTGELFF
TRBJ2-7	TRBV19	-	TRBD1	TGTGCCAGTAGTTGGGGACAGGGCTACGAGCAGTACTTC	CASSWGQGYEQYF
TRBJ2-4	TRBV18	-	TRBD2	TGTGCCAGCGCCGATGCCGCTAGCGGCAAAAACATTCAGTACTTC	CASADAASGKNIQYF
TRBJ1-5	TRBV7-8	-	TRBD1	TGTGCCAGCAGTTATACAGGGGCGGATCAGCCCCAGCATTTT	CASSYTGADQPQHF
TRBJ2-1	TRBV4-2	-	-	TGTGCCAGCAGCCAAGTCGGTAATGAGCAGTTCTTC	CASSQVGNEQFF
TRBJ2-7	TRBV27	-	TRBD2	TGTGCCAGCAGTTTTGGACTAGCGGGAGGGCCTTTCGAGCAGTACTTC	CASSFGLAGGPFEQYF
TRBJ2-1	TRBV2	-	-	TGTGCCAGCAGTCCGAGCGGGCCTAGGGTCAATGAGCAGTTCTTC	CASSPSGPRVNEQFF
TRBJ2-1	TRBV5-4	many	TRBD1	TGTGCCAGCAGCCGAGGGACAGGGGGCGATGAGCAGTTCTTC	CASSRGTGGDEQFF
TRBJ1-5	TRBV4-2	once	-	TGTGCCAGCAGCCAAGCAGGGTATAGCAATCAGCCCCAGCATTTT	CASSQAGYSNQPQHF
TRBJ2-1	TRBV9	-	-	TGTGCCAGCAGCGTAGATCCTGGGACTTACAATGAGCAGTTCTTC	CASSVDPGTYNEQFF
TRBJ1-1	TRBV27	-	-	TGTGCCAGCAGCCCATGGGGGGGGCACACTGAAGCTTTCTTT	CASSPWGGHTEAFF